A selection of T cell receptor beta chains follows, all from one sample in a study of shared clonotypes between healthy human individuals. This table comes from immunoSEQ multiplex PCR, and its TCRdb copy is limited to in-frame clones, with some not included. Of about a million clones in the sample, around 74% were seen once. The sample consisted of memory CD4+ T cells sorted from blood. The receptors originated from a man younger than 35 in good health. CDR3s include the opening cysteine and the closing phenylalanine or tryptophan. Each record gives: J gene, V gene, clone size, D gene, CDR3 DNA, CDR3 protein. D genes are given only for firm matches. Expanded clones are given a class, and other clones once, few, many or no size at all.

J gene: TRBJ2-3; V gene: TRBV6-5; clone size: NA; D gene: NA; CDR3 DNA: TGTGCCAGCAGTTCCGGGCCCGCCCGCACAGATACGCAGTATTTT; CDR3 protein: CASSSGPARTDTQYF
J gene: TRBJ2-7; V gene: TRBV2; clone size: NA; D gene: TRBD2; CDR3 DNA: TGTGCCAGCAGAAGGGGGCGGGAGGGCCCGAGCGAGCAGTACTTC; CDR3 protein: CASRRGREGPSEQYF
J gene: TRBJ2-5; V gene: TRBV10-3; clone size: NA; D gene: NA; CDR3 DNA: TGTGCCATCAGTCAAAGTACAGGGCCGGGAGAGACCCAGTACTTC; CDR3 protein: CAISQSTGPGETQYF
J gene: TRBJ1-5; V gene: TRBV5-6; clone size: few; D gene: NA; CDR3 DNA: TGTGCCAGCAGCTTGGGAGGGTGGGGCAATCAGCCCCAGCATTTT; CDR3 protein: CASSLGGWGNQPQHF
J gene: TRBJ2-3; V gene: TRBV10-2; clone size: NA; D gene: NA; CDR3 DNA: TGCGCCAGCAGTGTGGGGGCGCTCACAGATACGCAGTATTTT; CDR3 protein: CASSVGALTDTQYF
J gene: TRBJ2-5; V gene: TRBV11-2; clone size: NA; D gene: NA; CDR3 DNA: TGTGCCAGCAGCCCTATTTTGAGAGAGACCCAGTACTTC; CDR3 protein: CASSPILRETQYF
J gene: TRBJ1-2; V gene: TRBV30; clone size: NA; D gene: NA; CDR3 DNA: TGTGCCTGGAGTACACAGTATCTTAACTATGGCTACACCTTC; CDR3 protein: CAWSTQYLNYGYTF
J gene: TRBJ1-1; V gene: TRBV29-1; clone size: NA; D gene: NA; CDR3 DNA: TGCAGCTTTGCACAGGGACTGGGTAACACTGAAGCTTTCTTT; CDR3 protein: CSFAQGLGNTEAFF
J gene: TRBJ2-2; V gene: TRBV2; clone size: NA; D gene: NA; CDR3 DNA: TGTGCCAGCGTCTCGACAGGTCCGGGCGGGGAGCTGTTTTTT; CDR3 protein: CASVSTGPGGELFF
J gene: TRBJ1-4; V gene: TRBV4-2; clone size: few; D gene: TRBD1; CDR3 DNA: TGTGCCAGCAGCCGGAGTACAGGGGACACTAATGAAAAACTGTTTTTT; CDR3 protein: CASSRSTGDTNEKLFF
J gene: TRBJ1-5; V gene: TRBV27; clone size: NA; D gene: TRBD1; CDR3 DNA: TGTGCCAGCAGTCCGGGGACAGGGGGCCTTGGTCAGCCCCAGCATTTT; CDR3 protein: CASSPGTGGLGQPQHF
J gene: TRBJ2-7; V gene: TRBV6-1; clone size: NA; D gene: TRBD2; CDR3 DNA: TGTGCCAGCAGTGTCCGACTAGCGGGAGGACTAGCTACCTACGAGCAGTACTTC; CDR3 protein: CASSVRLAGGLATYEQYF
J gene: TRBJ1-4; V gene: TRBV6-1; clone size: NA; D gene: NA; CDR3 DNA: TGTGCCAGCAGTGAAGCGGGCAGGGACAAACTGTTTTTT; CDR3 protein: CASSEAGRDKLFF
J gene: TRBJ1-1; V gene: TRBV7-9; clone size: NA; D gene: NA; CDR3 DNA: TGTGCCAGCAGCTTATATTCGGGGAACACTGAAGCTTTCTTT; CDR3 protein: CASSLYSGNTEAFF
J gene: TRBJ2-7; V gene: TRBV4-1; clone size: NA; D gene: TRBD1; CDR3 DNA: TGCGCCAGCAGCCAAGATGGGACAGGGCACTCCTACGAGCAGTACTTC; CDR3 protein: CASSQDGTGHSYEQYF
J gene: TRBJ2-2; V gene: TRBV7-2; clone size: NA; D gene: NA; CDR3 DNA: TGTGCCAGCAGCTTATTTTCCCGCGGCGGGGAGCTGTTTTTT; CDR3 protein: CASSLFSRGGELFF
J gene: TRBJ2-1; V gene: TRBV4-3; clone size: once; D gene: NA; CDR3 DNA: TGCGCCAGCAGCCAAGATGAGGTTTCGTATGAGCAGTTCTTC; CDR3 protein: CASSQDEVSYEQFF
J gene: TRBJ1-4; V gene: TRBV11-2; clone size: NA; D gene: NA; CDR3 DNA: TGTGCCAGCAGCCTCCAGGGCCCAGGAGAAAAACTGTTTTTT; CDR3 protein: CASSLQGPGEKLFF
J gene: TRBJ1-2; V gene: TRBV6-6; clone size: NA; D gene: NA; CDR3 DNA: TGTGCCAGCAGTAAAGAGGGGATCTATGGCTACACCTTC; CDR3 protein: CASSKEGIYGYTF
J gene: TRBJ1-2; V gene: TRBV18; clone size: NA; D gene: NA; CDR3 DNA: TGTGCCAGCTCACCACACCCCGGAGATGGCTACACCTTC; CDR3 protein: CASSPHPGDGYTF
J gene: TRBJ2-3; V gene: TRBV29-1; clone size: NA; D gene: NA; CDR3 DNA: TGCAGCGTTGAAAGCACAGATACGCAGTATTTT; CDR3 protein: CSVESTDTQYF
J gene: TRBJ1-6; V gene: TRBV7-9; clone size: NA; D gene: TRBD1; CDR3 DNA: TGTGCCAGCAGCCCTCACCGGGACAGGGAGTCACCCCTCCACTTT; CDR3 protein: CASSPHRDRESPLHF
J gene: TRBJ2-1; V gene: TRBV7-2; clone size: NA; D gene: TRBD2; CDR3 DNA: TGTGCCAGCAGCTTAGCGGGAGGGGCATACAATGAGCAGTTCTTC; CDR3 protein: CASSLAGGAYNEQFF
J gene: TRBJ1-1; V gene: TRBV5-8; clone size: NA; D gene: NA; CDR3 DNA: TGTGCCAGCACCCTGGAGGGGGGGCGAGAGACTGAAGCTTTCTTT; CDR3 protein: CASTLEGGRETEAFF
J gene: TRBJ2-5; V gene: TRBV5-1; clone size: NA; D gene: NA; CDR3 DNA: TGCGCCAGCAGCAGGGGTGGGGAACAAGAGACCCAGTACTTC; CDR3 protein: CASSRGGEQETQYF
J gene: TRBJ1-5; V gene: TRBV5-8; clone size: few; D gene: TRBD1; CDR3 DNA: TGTGCCAGCAGTCTGGGGACAGGGGGTAATCAGCCCCAGCATTTT; CDR3 protein: CASSLGTGGNQPQHF
J gene: TRBJ2-5; V gene: TRBV6-1; clone size: NA; D gene: TRBD2; CDR3 DNA: TGTGCCAGCAGTGTTGGACTAGCGGTAATAGAGACCCAGTACTTC; CDR3 protein: CASSVGLAVIETQYF
J gene: TRBJ2-7; V gene: TRBV16; clone size: NA; D gene: TRBD2; CDR3 DNA: TGTGCCAGCAGCCAATCTAGCGGGGCCTACGAGCAGTACTTC; CDR3 protein: CASSQSSGAYEQYF
J gene: TRBJ2-3; V gene: TRBV28; clone size: once; D gene: NA; CDR3 DNA: TGTGCCAGCGCTAACAGGGCCCCTGCTGGCACAGATACGCAGTATTTT; CDR3 protein: CASANRAPAGTDTQYF
J gene: TRBJ2-1; V gene: TRBV4-3; clone size: NA; D gene: NA; CDR3 DNA: TGCGCCAGCAGCCAAGATGGCAGGGAGGACAATGAGCAGTTCTTC; CDR3 protein: CASSQDGREDNEQFF
J gene: TRBJ1-6; V gene: TRBV5-8; clone size: few; D gene: TRBD1; CDR3 DNA: TGTGCCAGCAGCCGACGGACAGGGGACCTCAGGAATTCACCCCTCCACTTT; CDR3 protein: CASSRRTGDLRNSPLHF
J gene: TRBJ2-6; V gene: TRBV6-1; clone size: NA; D gene: TRBD2; CDR3 DNA: TGTGCCAGCAGTGAATCAGGCGGGAGAGTCTCTGGGGCCAACGTCCTGACTTTC; CDR3 protein: CASSESGGRVSGANVLTF
J gene: TRBJ2-5; V gene: TRBV18; clone size: NA; D gene: TRBD1; CDR3 DNA: TGTGCCAGCTCATCTCGGACAGGGGGCGGCCAAGAGACCCAGTACTTC; CDR3 protein: CASSSRTGGGQETQYF
J gene: TRBJ1-4; V gene: TRBV27; clone size: NA; D gene: NA; CDR3 DNA: TGTGCCAGCAGCCCGTACAGGGTTTATGAAAAACTGTTTTTT; CDR3 protein: CASSPYRVYEKLFF
J gene: TRBJ2-5; V gene: TRBV5-1; clone size: few; D gene: NA; CDR3 DNA: TGCGCCAGCAGCGCCACAGTTACCCAAGAGACCCAGTACTTC; CDR3 protein: CASSATVTQETQYF
J gene: TRBJ1-1; V gene: TRBV13; clone size: NA; D gene: NA; CDR3 DNA: TGTGCCAGCAGCTTAGGCCACTTGAACACTGAAGCTTTCTTT; CDR3 protein: CASSLGHLNTEAFF
J gene: TRBJ2-2; V gene: TRBV6-5; clone size: once; D gene: NA; CDR3 DNA: TGTGCCAGCAGGTCTCCCAACACCGGGGAGCTGTTTTTT; CDR3 protein: CASRSPNTGELFF
J gene: TRBJ2-3; V gene: TRBV6-5; clone size: NA; D gene: TRBD2; CDR3 DNA: TGTGCCAGCAGTTACTCGACTAGCGAAACAGATACGCAGTATTTT; CDR3 protein: CASSYSTSETDTQYF
J gene: TRBJ1-2; V gene: TRBV28; clone size: NA; D gene: NA; CDR3 DNA: TGTGCCAGCAGTTTAGGGCTCAGGTTAGGGTATGGCTACACCTTC; CDR3 protein: CASSLGLRLGYGYTF
J gene: TRBJ2-7; V gene: TRBV4-2; clone size: NA; D gene: NA; CDR3 DNA: TGTGCCAGCAGCCAAGTTTTGGGGTCAGGGTCCGAGCAGTACTTC; CDR3 protein: CASSQVLGSGSEQYF
J gene: TRBJ2-6; V gene: TRBV18; clone size: NA; D gene: TRBD2; CDR3 DNA: TGTGCCAGCTCACCACAACCGCTCAGCGGGACTGGGGCCAACGTCCTGACTTTC; CDR3 protein: CASSPQPLSGTGANVLTF
J gene: TRBJ1-6; V gene: TRBV5-6; clone size: NA; D gene: NA; CDR3 DNA: TGTGCCAGCAGCTGGAGTAATAATTCACCCCTCCACTTT; CDR3 protein: CASSWSNNSPLHF
J gene: TRBJ2-5; V gene: TRBV12-2; clone size: NA; D gene: NA; CDR3 DNA: TGTGCAAGTCGCCACGCTCCAGGGACCCAGTACTTC; CDR3 protein: CASRHAPGTQYF
J gene: TRBJ2-7; V gene: TRBV5-4; clone size: NA; D gene: NA; CDR3 DNA: TGTGCCAGCAGCTTACAGGGCTCCTACGAGCAGTACTTC; CDR3 protein: CASSLQGSYEQYF
J gene: TRBJ2-7; V gene: TRBV30; clone size: NA; D gene: NA; CDR3 DNA: TGTGCCTGGAGTGTCGGGACTCCCAACAAGCAGTACTTC; CDR3 protein: CAWSVGTPNKQYF
J gene: TRBJ1-6; V gene: TRBV6-1; clone size: NA; D gene: NA; CDR3 DNA: TGTGCCAGCTCGGGGACGGGATTTTCACCCCTCCACTTT; CDR3 protein: CASSGTGFSPLHF
J gene: TRBJ2-1; V gene: TRBV14; clone size: NA; D gene: TRBD2; CDR3 DNA: TGTGCCAGCAGCCAGTTCCCTAGCGGGCTACAGTTCTTC; CDR3 protein: CASSQFPSGLQFF
J gene: TRBJ2-1; V gene: TRBV11-2; clone size: NA; D gene: TRBD2; CDR3 DNA: TGTGCCAGCAGCCGGGAGAAAGCCGGGACTAGCATAGGAGAGCAGTTCTTC; CDR3 protein: CASSREKAGTSIGEQFF
J gene: TRBJ1-4; V gene: TRBV5-1; clone size: many; D gene: TRBD1; CDR3 DNA: TGCGCCAGCAGCTTAAGACAGGGGGCCTCTGCAACTAATGAAAAACTGTTTTTT; CDR3 protein: CASSLRQGASATNEKLFF
J gene: TRBJ1-5; V gene: TRBV6-5; clone size: NA; D gene: NA; CDR3 DNA: TGTGCCAGCAGTTACTCAGGGTCCGGGTGGCCCCAGCATTTT; CDR3 protein: CASSYSGSGWPQHF
J gene: TRBJ2-5; V gene: TRBV18; clone size: NA; D gene: NA; CDR3 DNA: TGTGCCAGCTCCGGCGGGGCAGAGAGAGAGACCCAGTACTTC; CDR3 protein: CASSGGAERETQYF
J gene: TRBJ2-2; V gene: TRBV13; clone size: few; D gene: NA; CDR3 DNA: TGTGCCAGCAGCCTGGGGGGGCCCATGGGCACCGGGGAGCTGTTTTTT; CDR3 protein: CASSLGGPMGTGELFF
J gene: TRBJ2-3; V gene: TRBV9; clone size: NA; D gene: TRBD2; CDR3 DNA: TGTGCCAGCAGCGTAGGGTTTACTAGCGATCGCACAGATACGCAGTATTTT; CDR3 protein: CASSVGFTSDRTDTQYF
J gene: TRBJ2-7; V gene: TRBV11-2; clone size: NA; D gene: NA; CDR3 DNA: TGTGCCAGCAGCTTAGATCGGGCAGTAGGCGAGCAGTACTTC; CDR3 protein: CASSLDRAVGEQYF
J gene: TRBJ2-7; V gene: TRBV7-2; clone size: NA; D gene: NA; CDR3 DNA: TGTGCCAGCAGCGGATGGACCAACTACGAGCAGTACTTC; CDR3 protein: CASSGWTNYEQYF
J gene: TRBJ2-3; V gene: TRBV2; clone size: NA; D gene: TRBD2; CDR3 DNA: TGTGCCAGCAGGGAAACCGGGACTAGCGGGAGCGGGGGTACGCAGTATTTT; CDR3 protein: CASRETGTSGSGGTQYF
J gene: TRBJ1-6; V gene: TRBV11-3; clone size: NA; D gene: TRBD1; CDR3 DNA: TGTGCCAGCAGCTACGGGACAGGGGGCCCGGTATATGATTCACCCCTCCACTTT; CDR3 protein: CASSYGTGGPVYDSPLHF